This T cell receptor (beta chain) was sequenced for a study of regulatory T cells in long-lasting Graves disease. Notes on the study in general: Patients with persistent disease shared 2,741 public clonotypes, outpacing the roughly 970 shared by new patients. Rather than thyroid tissue, only peripheral blood underwent study.

This clonotype came up many times. The target antigen is unknown. Construction of TCR beta libraries relied on iRepertoire HTBI primers and on Arm-PCR targeting CDR3 regions. TCRdb fed the multiplex PCR reads into MiXCR, producing one record per CDR3 protein. Of 520,000 or so distinct CDR3 sequences in the sample, more than 10% were seen once. The time point was: newly diagnosed GD, antithyroid drugs for less than 3 months. PBMC RNA was the source of the TCR library. These same data were also listed under a study on T cells in Graves' hyperthyroidism and ophthalmopathy. That paper states: With the HTBI primer set, the TCR CDR3 went through a first round of RT-PCR.

This clonotype originated in a woman in her twenties or thirties with Graves disease. Sequenced material: peripheral blood mononuclear cells (PBMCs), taken at new diagnosis, from a patient treated with antithyroid drugs.

Written as DNA, the CDR3 is TGTGCCAGCAGCTACCGTAGCGGGAGTTTAAATACGCAGTATTTT. Residues: CASSYRSGSLNTQYF. The chain joins TRBV7-2 to TRBJ2-3; 9 bases align to TRBD2. Germline V CDR1 and CDR2: SGHTA, FQGNSA. The CDR3 spans 15 residues. V lost 4 bases to trimming and J lost 7 bases; unmatched junction nucleotides: 9. The variable domain in full, completed from reference TRBV7-2 and TRBJ2-3, reads GAGVSQSPSNKVTEKGKDVELRCDPISGHTALYWYRQSLGQGLEFLIYFQGNSAPDKSGLPSDRFSAERTGGSVSTLTIQRTQQEDSAVYLCASSYRSGSLNTQYFGPGTRLTVL.